These 14 T cell receptor beta chains were all obtained from the same sample, sequenced in a study of early T cells in non-severe SARS-CoV-2 infection. A single record per CDR3 protein comes from TCRdb applying MiXCR to the 5' RACE reads. This sample has about 45,000 distinct CDR3 sequences; around a tenth occur once, and the top ten carry just over 20%. Sequencing was done on a sample of whole blood. Source of these receptors: an adult who was a healthcare worker with PCR-confirmed SARS-CoV-2 infection or an uninfected control (not recorded which).

This clonotype was detected only a few times. The rearrangement uses TRBV6-5 and TRBJ1-1; 7 positions match TRBD1. The CDR3 runs 17 residues. J was trimmed by 0 bases and V by 1 base; bases with no gene match: 8. Germline CDR1 and CDR2: MNHEY and SVGAGI. CDR3 coding DNA: TGTGCCAGCAGTTACTATCAGGGGGTCCGGATGAACACTGAAGCTTTCTTT. Encoded protein: CASSYYQGVRMNTEAFF.

The sample holds a few counts of this clonotype. The rearrangement links TRBV7-2 to TRBJ1-5; D gene unclear. Germline CDR1 reads SGHTA; CDR2 reads FQGNSA. The CDR3 has 13 amino acids. V dropped 3 bases and J dropped 4 bases, with 7 bases sitting between them. The CDR3 coding sequence is TGTGCCAGCAGCTTGGAGGATAATCAGCCCCAGCATTTT. It encodes CASSLEDNQPQHF.

This clonotype was seen many times. The chain is built from TRBV20-1 and TRBJ2-7; 8 bases match TRBD2. V lost 4 bases, J lost 11 bases, and 13 bases stayed unmatched. The CDR3 is 13 amino acids. Germline V gives CDR1 DFQATT, CDR2 SNEGSKA (reference sequence). The CDR3 reads CSATTGTSLVEYF. The CDR3 region has the DNA TGCAGTGCTACCACCGGGACTAGTTTGGTGGAGTACTTC.

In this sample, this clonotype turned up many times. The rearrangement links TRBV20-1 to TRBJ2-5; TRBD2 matches at 8 bases. Looked up from germline, CDR1 is DFQATT and CDR2 is SNEGSKA (reference sequence). The CDR3 loop spans 12 amino acids. The CDR3 loop is CSLERERETQYF. Written as DNA, the CDR3 is TGCAGCCTCGAGCGGGAGAGAGAGACCCAGTACTTC.

This clonotype showed up many times. The chain combines TRBV25-1 with TRBJ1-2, with 7 bases lining up with TRBD1. The trim removed 4 bases at V and 3 bases at J, leaving 5 bases unmatched. CDR3 length equals 14 residues. CDR1 and CDR2 (germline): MGHDK, SYGVNS. The DNA of the CDR3 is TGTGCCAGCAGTGCGCAGACAGGGTACTATGGCTACACCTTC. Translation gives CASSAQTGYYGYTF.

This clonotype was counted between two and nine times. The chain is built from TRBV29-1 and TRBJ2-5; no definite D call. Germline V gene lookup returns CDR1 SQVTM and CDR2 ANQGSEA. The V end was cut by 4 bases, the J end by 4 bases, with 10 bases between. The CDR3 covers 12 residues. CDR3 nucleotide sequence: TGCAGCGTTGGAACACCGGGAGAGACCCAGTACTTC. Its translation is CSVGTPGETQYF.

V usage is TRBV9 and J usage is TRBJ1-2, with 9 bases identical to TRBD1. Trimming at V came to 4 bases and at J to 2 bases, leaving 9 bases not matched to a gene. Germline loops: CDR1 SGDLS, CDR2 YYNGEE. The CDR3 covers 16 residues. CDR3 bases: TGTGCCAGCAGCTCCGGGGACAGGGCAAACAACTATGGCTACACCTTC. It yields the protein CASSSGDRANNYGYTF.

The chain uses TRBV19 and TRBJ2-7, with D tentatively TRBD2 (6 bases). CDR1 is LNHDA, CDR2 SQIVND, per germline (reference sequence). The CDR3 has 14 amino acids. Trimming left V 0 bases short and J 4 bases short, with 10 bases between. The CDR3 nucleotides are TGTGCCAGTAGTATAGAGGAGGGCCCGTACGAGCAGTACTTC. This codes for CASSIEEGPYEQYF.

About this clonotype: Germline is not matched at one junction end, which may reflect a read error. The chain couples TRBV3-1 to TRBJ1-6, with D uncertain. This CDR3 region has 14 residues. Germline values: CDR1 LGHDT, CDR2 YNNKEL (reference sequence). CDR3 region: CASGQDMPESPLHF. DNA of the CDR3: TGTGCCAGCGGCCAAGATATGCCGGAATCACCCCTCCACTTT.

Ten or more counts support this clonotype. The gene calls are TRBV4-2 and TRBJ1-5, with a weak D call TRBD1 (6 bases). The CDR3 sequence is 14 residues long. Looked up from germline, CDR1 is LGHNA and CDR2 is YNFKEQ. Trimming took 0 bases from V and 6 from J, leaving 9 bases between them. CDR3 residues: CASSQETQGQPQHF. Written as DNA, the CDR3 is TGTGCCAGCAGCCAAGAAACACAGGGTCAGCCCCAGCATTTT.

The genes are TRBV7-6 and TRBJ2-7; D is ambiguous. The CDR3 extends over 13 amino acids. Trimming cost V 1 base and J 6 bases, with 10 bases left between them. CDR1 SGHVS and CDR2 FNYEAQ come from the germline V gene. The CDR3 DNA follows: TGTGCCAGCAGCTTAGTTTACCGATCCGAGCAGTACTTC. Translated, it gives CASSLVYRSEQYF.

This clonotype showed up just a few times. The V and J genes are TRBV28 and TRBJ1-4; D may be TRBD1 (5 bases). CDR1 is MDHEN, CDR2 SYDVKM, per germline. CDR3 length: 14 residues. Between the trimmed V and J ends, which lost 4 bases and 7 bases, there was a span of 13 bases. Here the CDR3 DNA reads TGTGCCAGCAGTTCCCGGAGAGGGGCTGAAAAACTGTTTTTT. Translated: CASSSRRGAEKLFF.

This clonotype came up once. The gene calls are TRBV28 and TRBJ1-1; D uncertain. Per the germline V gene, CDR1 is MDHEN and CDR2 is SYDVKM. The CDR3 totals 12 residues. Trimming took off 0 bases at V and 11 bases at J, with 10 bases between the two ends. Here the CDR3 DNA reads TGTGCCAGCAGTTTATGGGGAGGGTGGGCTTTCTTT. Translated, it gives CASSLWGGWAFF.

This clonotype was seen a handful of times. The chain is built from TRBV4-3 and TRBJ1-1; tentatively, D is TRBD1 (5 bases). The CDR3 runs 13 residues. Germline V gene data show CDR1 as LGHNA and CDR2 as YSLEER. Trimming pared 2 bases from V and 1 base from J, leaving 5 bases between. CDR3 coding DNA: TGCGCCAGCAGCCAAACAGGGAACACTGAAGCTTTCTTT. It codes for CASSQTGNTEAFF.